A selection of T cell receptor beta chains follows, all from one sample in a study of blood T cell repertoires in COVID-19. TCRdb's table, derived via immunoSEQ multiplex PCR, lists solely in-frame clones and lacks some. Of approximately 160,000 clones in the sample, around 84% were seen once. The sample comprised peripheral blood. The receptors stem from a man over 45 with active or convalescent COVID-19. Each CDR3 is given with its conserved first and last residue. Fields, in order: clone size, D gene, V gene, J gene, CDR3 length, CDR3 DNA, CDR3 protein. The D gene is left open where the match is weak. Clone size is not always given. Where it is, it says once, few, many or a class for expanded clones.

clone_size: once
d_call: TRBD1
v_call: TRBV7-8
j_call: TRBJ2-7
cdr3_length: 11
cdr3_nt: TGCGCCAGCAGCCCGGGACAGCAACAGTACTTC
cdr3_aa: CASSPGQQQYF

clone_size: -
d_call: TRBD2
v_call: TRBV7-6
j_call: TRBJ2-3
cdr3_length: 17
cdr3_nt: TGTGCCAGCAGCTGGGGACTAGCGGGAGGGGAAACAGATACGCAGTATTTT
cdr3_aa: CASSWGLAGGETDTQYF

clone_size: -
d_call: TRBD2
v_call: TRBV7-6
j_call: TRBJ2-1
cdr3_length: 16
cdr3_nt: TGTGCCAGCAGCGGACTAGCGGGGGGCTCCTACAATGAGCAGTTCTTC
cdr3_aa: CASSGLAGGSYNEQFF

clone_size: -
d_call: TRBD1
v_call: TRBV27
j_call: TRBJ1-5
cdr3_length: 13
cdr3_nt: TGTGCCAGCAGGGGACAGTACAATCAGCCCCAGCATTTT
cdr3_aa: CASRGQYNQPQHF

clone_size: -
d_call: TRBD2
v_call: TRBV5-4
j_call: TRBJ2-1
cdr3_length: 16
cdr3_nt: TGTGCCAGCAGCTTGGATACCGGGACTAGCGGGGGTGAGCAGTTCTTC
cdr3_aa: CASSLDTGTSGGEQFF

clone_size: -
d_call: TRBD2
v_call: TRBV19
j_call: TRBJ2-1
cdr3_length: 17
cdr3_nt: TGTGCCAGTAGTATCCGGGCTAGCGGGAGTGGCTACAATGAGCAGTTCTTC
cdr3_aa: CASSIRASGSGYNEQFF

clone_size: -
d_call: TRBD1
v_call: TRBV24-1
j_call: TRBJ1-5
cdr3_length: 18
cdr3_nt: TGTGCCACCAGTGACCCCCTAGACAGGGACAAGGGCAATCAGCCCCAGCATTTT
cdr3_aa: CATSDPLDRDKGNQPQHF

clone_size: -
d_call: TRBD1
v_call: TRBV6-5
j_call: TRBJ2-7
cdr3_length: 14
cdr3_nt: TGTGCCAGCAGTTTGGACAGGGATACCTACGAGCAGTACTTC
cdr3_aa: CASSLDRDTYEQYF

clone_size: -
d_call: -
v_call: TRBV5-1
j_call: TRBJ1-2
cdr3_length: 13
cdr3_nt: TGCGCCAGCAGCTCCACAGGGAGTAATGGCTACACCTTC
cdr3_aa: CASSSTGSNGYTF

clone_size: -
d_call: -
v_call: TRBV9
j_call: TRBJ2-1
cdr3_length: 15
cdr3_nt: TGTGCCAGCAGCGTAGACCAGAAAACCTACAATGAGCAGTTCTTC
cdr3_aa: CASSVDQKTYNEQFF

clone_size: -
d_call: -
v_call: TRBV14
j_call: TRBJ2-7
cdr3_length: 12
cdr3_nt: TGTGCCAGCAGCCCTAGCAGTCTGGAGCAGTACTTC
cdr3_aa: CASSPSSLEQYF

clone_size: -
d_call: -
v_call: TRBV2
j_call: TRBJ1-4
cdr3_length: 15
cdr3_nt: TGTGCCAGCAGTGAAGTTGGGGGGAAGAATGAAAAACTGTTTTTT
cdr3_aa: CASSEVGGKNEKLFF

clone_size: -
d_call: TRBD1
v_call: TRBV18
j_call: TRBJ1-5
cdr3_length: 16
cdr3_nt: TGTGCCAGCTCACCGATCGAACAGGGGACTGGGCAGCCCCAGCATTTT
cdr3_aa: CASSPIEQGTGQPQHF

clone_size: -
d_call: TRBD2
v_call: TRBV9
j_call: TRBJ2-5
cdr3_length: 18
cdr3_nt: TGTGCCAGCAGCGTACCCCAGGGCACTAGCGGGGGAGGGGAGACCCAGTACTTC
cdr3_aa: CASSVPQGTSGGGETQYF

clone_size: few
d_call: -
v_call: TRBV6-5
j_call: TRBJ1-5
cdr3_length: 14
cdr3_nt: TGTGCCAGCGATGACTATACGGGCAATCAGCCCCAGCATTTT
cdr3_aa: CASDDYTGNQPQHF

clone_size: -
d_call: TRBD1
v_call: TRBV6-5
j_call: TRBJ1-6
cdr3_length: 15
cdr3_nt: TGTGCCAGCAAGTGGACAGGACTCAATAATTCACCCCTCCACTTT
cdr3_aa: CASKWTGLNNSPLHF

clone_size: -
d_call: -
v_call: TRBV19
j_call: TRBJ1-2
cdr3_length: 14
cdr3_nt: TGTGCCAGTAGAGGGGTGGGCCGTAACTATGGCTACACCTTC
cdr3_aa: CASRGVGRNYGYTF

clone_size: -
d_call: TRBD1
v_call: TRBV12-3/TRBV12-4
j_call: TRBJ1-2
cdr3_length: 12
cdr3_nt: TGTGCCAGCAGGACAGGGGCGCATGGCTACACCTTC
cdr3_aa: CASRTGAHGYTF

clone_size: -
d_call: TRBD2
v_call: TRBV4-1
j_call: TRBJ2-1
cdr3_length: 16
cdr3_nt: TGCGCCAGCAGCCAAGGTCCAGGGAGCGGGAGGCATGAGCAGTTCTTC
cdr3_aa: CASSQGPGSGRHEQFF

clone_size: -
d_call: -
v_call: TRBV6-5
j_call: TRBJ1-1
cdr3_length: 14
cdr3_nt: TGTGCCAGCAGGCAGAGGTCGGGGGGTACTGAAGCTTTCTTT
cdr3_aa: CASRQRSGGTEAFF

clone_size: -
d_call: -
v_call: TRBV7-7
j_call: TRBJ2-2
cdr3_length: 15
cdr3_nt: TGTGCTAGCAGCGTGGGGGGGGCCTACACCGGGGAGCTGTTTTTT
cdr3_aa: CASSVGGAYTGELFF

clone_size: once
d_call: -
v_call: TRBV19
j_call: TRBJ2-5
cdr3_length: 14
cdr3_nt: TGTGCCAGTAGTATAGACAGGGCCCAAGAGACCCAGTACTTC
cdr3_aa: CASSIDRAQETQYF

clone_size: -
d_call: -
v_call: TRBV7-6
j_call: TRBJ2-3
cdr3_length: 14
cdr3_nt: TGTGCCAGCAGCTTAATGCAAGCCACAGATACGCAGTATTTT
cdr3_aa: CASSLMQATDTQYF

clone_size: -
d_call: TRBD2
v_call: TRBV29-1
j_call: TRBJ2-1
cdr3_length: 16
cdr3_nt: TGCAGCGTTCATTGGGGACTAGCGGGAGCAGGAAATGAGCAGTTCTTC
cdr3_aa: CSVHWGLAGAGNEQFF

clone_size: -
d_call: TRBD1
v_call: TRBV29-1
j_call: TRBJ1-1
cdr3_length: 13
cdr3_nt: TGCAGCGTTGAAGACTACAGGGGTACTGAAGCTTTCTTT
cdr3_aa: CSVEDYRGTEAFF

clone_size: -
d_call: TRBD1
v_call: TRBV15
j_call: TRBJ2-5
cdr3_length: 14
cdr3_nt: TGTGCCACCAGCAGAGGACAGGGCGGCGAGACCCAGTACTTC
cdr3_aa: CATSRGQGGETQYF

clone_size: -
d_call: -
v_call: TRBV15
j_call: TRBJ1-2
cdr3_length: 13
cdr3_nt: TGTGCCACCAGCTGGCGGTCCCCCCGTGGCTACACCTTC
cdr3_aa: CATSWRSPRGYTF

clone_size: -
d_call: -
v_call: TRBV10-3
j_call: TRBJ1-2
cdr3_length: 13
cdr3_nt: TGTGCCATCAGTGAGTCGGCAGGGTGGGGCTACACCTTC
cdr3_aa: CAISESAGWGYTF

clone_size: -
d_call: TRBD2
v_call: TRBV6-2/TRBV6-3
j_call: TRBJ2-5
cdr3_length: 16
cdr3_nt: TGTGCCAGCAGCAAAGCGGGGGCCGGGGCTTTAAAGACCCAGTACTTC
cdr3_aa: CASSKAGAGALKTQYF

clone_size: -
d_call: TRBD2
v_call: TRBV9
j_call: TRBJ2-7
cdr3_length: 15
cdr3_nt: TGTGCCAGCAGCGTAGGTCTAGCGGGGAACTACGAGCAGTACTTC
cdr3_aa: CASSVGLAGNYEQYF

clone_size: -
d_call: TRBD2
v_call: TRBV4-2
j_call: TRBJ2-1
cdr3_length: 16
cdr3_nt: TGTGCCAGCAGCCAAGGCGGCGGGGGGGATTACAATGAGCAGTTCTTC
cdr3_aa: CASSQGGGGDYNEQFF

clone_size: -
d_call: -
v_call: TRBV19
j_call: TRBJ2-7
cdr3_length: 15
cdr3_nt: TGTGCCAGTAGTATTGCCGGGGGAAAAACCTACGAGCAGTACTTC
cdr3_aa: CASSIAGGKTYEQYF

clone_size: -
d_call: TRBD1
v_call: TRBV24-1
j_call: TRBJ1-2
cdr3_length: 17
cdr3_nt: TGTGCCACCAGTGAAAACGGACAGGGCCTAGGAGGCTATGGCTACACCTTC
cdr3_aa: CATSENGQGLGGYGYTF

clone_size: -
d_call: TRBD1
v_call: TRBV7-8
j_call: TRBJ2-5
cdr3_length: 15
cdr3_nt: TGTGCCAGCAGCTACCGGGACAGGGTGTCAGAGACCCAGTACTTC
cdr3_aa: CASSYRDRVSETQYF

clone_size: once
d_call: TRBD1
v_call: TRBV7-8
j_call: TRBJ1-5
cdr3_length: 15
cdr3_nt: TGTGCCAGCAGCTTAGGACAGGGGAGCAATCAGCCCCAGCATTTT
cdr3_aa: CASSLGQGSNQPQHF

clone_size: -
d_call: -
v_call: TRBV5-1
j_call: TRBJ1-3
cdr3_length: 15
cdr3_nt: TGCGCCAGCAGAAACTCCCAGGGGCCTGGAAACACCATATATTTT
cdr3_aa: CASRNSQGPGNTIYF

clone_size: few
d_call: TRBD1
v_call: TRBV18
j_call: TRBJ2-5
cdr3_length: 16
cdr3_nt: TGTGCCAGCTCACCACCAAACAGGGGGCTGAGGGAGACCCAGTACTTC
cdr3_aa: CASSPPNRGLRETQYF